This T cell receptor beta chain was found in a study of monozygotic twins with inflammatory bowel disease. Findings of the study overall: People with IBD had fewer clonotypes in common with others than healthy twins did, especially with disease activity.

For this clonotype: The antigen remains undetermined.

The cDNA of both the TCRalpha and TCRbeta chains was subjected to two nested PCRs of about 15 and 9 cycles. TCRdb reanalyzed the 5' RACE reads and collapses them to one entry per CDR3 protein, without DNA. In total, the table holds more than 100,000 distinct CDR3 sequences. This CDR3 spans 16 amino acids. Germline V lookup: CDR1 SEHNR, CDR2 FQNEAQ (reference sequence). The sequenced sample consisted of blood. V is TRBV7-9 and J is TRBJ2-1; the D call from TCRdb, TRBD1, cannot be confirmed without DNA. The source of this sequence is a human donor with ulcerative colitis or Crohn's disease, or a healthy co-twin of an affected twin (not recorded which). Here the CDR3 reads CASSLGDRVIWDEQFF.